This T cell receptor beta chain comes out of a study of cytomegalovirus exposure and HLA in healthy donors. With 60 Vbeta and 13 Jbeta primers, the PCR was carried out. Sequencing used immunoSEQ multiplex PCR; TCRdb keeps in-frame clones, though not all of them. The table has under 300,000 clones, approximately 90% seen once; the top ten hold less than 4%. Trimming took 6 bases from V and 7 from J; bases not matched to a gene: 5. In germline, CDR1 is MNHNS, CDR2 SASEGT. The CDR3 is made up of 13 amino acids. The origin of this receptor is a man between 40 and 49 years old in good health and CMV-seropositive. The sample comprised PBMCs. The rearrangement uses TRBV6-1 and TRBJ2-7; TRBD2 matches at 11 bases. The CDR3 sequence: CASRLAGAKEQYF. The DNA of the CDR3 is TGTGCCAGCAGACTAGCGGGAGCTAAAGAGCAGTACTTC.